The sequence of this TCR beta chain was determined in a study of graft-versus-host responses after intestinal transplantation. Profiled with immunoSEQ multiplex PCR; TCRdb holds only in-frame clones, not every one. The table records about 70,000 clones, about 90% of them present only once. For this clone: The antigen is undetermined.

Specimen: unstimulated CD8+ T cells sorted from spleen or lymph node cells, collected before intestinal transplant. The TCR sequence derives from a human donor who received an intestinal transplant.

CDR3 protein: CASSHPGTGGGETQYF. The CDR3 region has the DNA TGTGCCAGCAGCCATCCCGGGACAGGGGGCGGGGAGACCCAGTACTTC. The rearrangement joins TRBV5-6 to TRBJ2-5, with TRBD1 matching over 12 bases. The CDR3 extends over 16 amino acids. Germline assignment: CDR1 SGHDT and CDR2 YYEEEE. J lost 5 bases, V lost 4 bases, and 9 bases had no gene match.